The 21 T cell receptor beta chains below come from one sample, sequenced in a study of OX40 agonist ivuxolimab in advanced cancers. TCRdb keeps only in-frame clones here, not all; method: immunoSEQ multiplex PCR. The table includes around 56,000 clones, approximately 88% detected once. The specimen was CD4+ or CD8+ T cells sorted from blood, collected in a trial of the OX40 agonist ivuxolimab. The receptor set was obtained from an adult with an advanced solid tumor such as melanoma, head and neck, liver or kidney cancer.

This CDR3 is CASSHGTSTDTQYF. The CDR3 DNA follows: TGCGCCAGCAGTCATGGGACGAGCACAGATACGCAGTATTTT. The J gene is TRBJ2-3, the V gene TRBV5-1; possibly TRBD1 or TRBD2 for D (5 bases each). The CDR3 covers 14 residues. Trimming left V 5 bases short and J 0 bases short, with 10 bases between. CDR1 is SGHRS, CDR2 YFSETQ, per germline.

The rearrangement uses TRBV18 and TRBJ1-5; D might be TRBD1 (5 bases). CDR1 is KGHSH and CDR2 is LQKENI in the germline V gene. The CDR3 is 14 amino acids. Trimming took off 2 bases at V and 7 bases at J, with 12 bases between the two ends. As DNA, the CDR3 is TGTGCCAGCTCACCATCCGGGGCTCAGCAGCCCCAGCATTTT. Its translation is CASSPSGAQQPQHF.

This clone was seen once. The rearrangement joins TRBV28 to TRBJ1-1, with D possibly TRBD1 on 5 matching bases. The CDR3 totals 16 residues. With 1 base removed from V and 4 bases from J, the gap between germline ends came to 16 bases. Germline CDR1 is MDHEN and CDR2 is SYDVKM. CDR3 in DNA: TGTGCCAGCAGTTTATTTCCGGGGACGGAGGGCACTGAAGCTTTCTTT. Translation gives CASSLFPGTEGTEAFF. The whole variable domain, filled in from reference TRBV28 and TRBJ1-1, reads DVKVTQSSRYLVKRTGEKVFLECVQDMDHENMFWYRQDPGLGLRLIYFSYDVKMKEKGDIPEGYSVSREKKERFSLILESASTNQTSMYLCASSLFPGTEGTEAFFGQGTRLTVV.

The chain uses TRBV18 and TRBJ2-5; tentative D call: TRBD1 (6 bases). Germline loops: CDR1 KGHSH, CDR2 LQKENI. This CDR3 region has 14 residues. Trimming shortened V by 0 bases and J by 2 bases, and 7 bases separated the two germline ends. Written as DNA, the CDR3 is TGTGCCAGCTCACCACCGGACAGACAAGAGACCCAGTACTTC. This codes for CASSPPDRQETQYF. Supplemented by reference TRBV18 and TRBJ2-5, the full variable domain reads NAGVMQNPRHLVRRRGQEARLRCSPMKGHSHVYWYRQLPEEGLKFMVYLQKENIIDESGMPKERFSAEFPKEGPSILRIQQVVRGDSAAYFCASSPPDRQETQYFGPGTRLLVL.

This chain joins TRBV4-3 and TRBJ1-2, with 9 bases aligning to TRBD1. V was clipped by 4 bases and J by 0 bases; unmatched bases: 9. CDR1 and CDR2 from the germline V gene are LGHNA and YSLEER. The CDR3 loop spans 17 amino acids. The CDR3 loop is CASSLVTGGLANYGYTF. CDR3 nucleotide sequence: TGCGCCAGCAGCCTAGTCACAGGGGGCTTGGCTAACTATGGCTACACCTTC.

The chain links TRBV30 to TRBJ2-6; D remains unclear. CDR1 is GTSNPN and CDR2 is SVGIG in the germline V gene (reference sequence). CDR3 length equals 16 residues. Trimming took 8 bases from V and 1 from J, leaving 18 bases between them. CDR3: CAVPITLLSGANVLTF. CDR3 in DNA: TGTGCCGTTCCCATAACCTTACTTTCTGGGGCCAACGTCCTGACTTTC.

This sequence joins TRBV6-5 and TRBJ1-1, with TRBD1 matching over 7 bases. Trimming took 2 bases from V and 1 from J; bases not matched to a gene: 7. This CDR3 comprises 16 residues. CDR1 and CDR2 (germline): MNHEY, SVGAGI. The CDR3 coding sequence is TGTGCCAGCAGTTACGACAGGGCCTACCCGAACACTGAAGCTTTCTTT. Translating it yields CASSYDRAYPNTEAFF.

The rearrangement joins TRBV27 to TRBJ2-2; 7 bases are a match to TRBD2. The germline V gene encodes CDR1 MNHEY and CDR2 SMNVEV (reference sequence). The CDR3 runs 16 residues. Trimming at V came to 3 bases and at J to 5 bases, leaving 9 bases not matched to a gene. CDR3 loop: CASSFFAGVGTGELFF. For the CDR3, the DNA is TGTGCCAGCAGTTTTTTTGCGGGAGTAGGTACCGGGGAGCTGTTTTTT.

This clone was recorded a few times. The gene calls are TRBV11-2 and TRBJ1-2; no clear D. CDR1 is SGHAT and CDR2 is FQNNGV in the germline V gene. The CDR3 runs to 13 residues. With 1 base removed from V and 3 bases from J, the gap between germline ends came to 6 bases. Here the CDR3 DNA reads TGTGCCAGCAGCTTAGGGTCGGACTATGGCTACACCTTC. Protein sequence: CASSLGSDYGYTF.

The chain uses TRBV29-1 and TRBJ2-5; D is undetermined. Germline V gene lookup returns CDR1 SQVTM and CDR2 ANQGSEA. The CDR3 is 11 residues long. The germline V and J ends were trimmed by 3 bases and 11 bases, with 13 bases remaining between them. The CDR3 nucleotides are TGCAGCGTTGAGTTGGACCGTCAGCAGTACTTC. As protein: CSVELDRQQYF.

The chain combines TRBV6-1 with TRBJ2-1, with 12 bases fitting TRBD1. The germline CDR1 and CDR2 sequences are MNHNS and SASEGT. V lost 3 bases and J lost 8; bases outside the gene matches: 2. The CDR3 extends over 14 amino acids. The CDR3 DNA is TGTGCCAGCAGTGAGGGGACAGGGGGCTATGAGCAGTTCTTC. Translation gives CASSEGTGGYEQFF.

This sequence joins TRBV29-1 and TRBJ2-1; 10 bases map to TRBD2. Per germline, CDR1 SQVTM and CDR2 ANQGSEA. After removal of 2 bases from V and 4 bases from J, the junction contained 2 bases not matched to a gene. The CDR3 loop spans 14 amino acids. The CDR3 reads CSVEQRGGYNEQFF. In DNA, the CDR3 is TGCAGCGTTGAACAGCGGGGGGGGTACAATGAGCAGTTCTTC.

The chain employs TRBV10-3 and TRBJ2-7, with D perhaps TRBD2 (6 bases). V lost 7 bases to trimming and J lost 0 bases, with 10 bases between them. The CDR3 spans 13 residues. The germline CDR1 and CDR2 sequences are ENHRY and SYGVKD. The CDR3 reads CAITASDSYEQYF. The CDR3 coding sequence is TGTGCCATCACGGCTAGCGACTCCTACGAGCAGTACTTC.

V gene TRBV29-1 combines with J gene TRBJ2-7, with 11 bases aligning to TRBD2. Germline CDR1 reads SQVTM; CDR2 reads ANQGSEA. The CDR3 covers 15 residues. V was pared by 6 bases and J by 1 base, with 8 bases of the junction left unmatched. CDR3 DNA: TGCAGCGTCAACGCACTAGCGGGGGATTCCTACGAGCAGTACTTC. Residues: CSVNALAGDSYEQYF.

This rearrangement joins TRBV10-1 to TRBJ2-1, with 13 positions matching TRBD2. The CDR3 sequence is 17 residues long. The trim removed 3 bases at V and 5 bases at J, leaving 7 bases unmatched. In germline, CDR1 is WNHNN, CDR2 SYGVQD (reference sequence). The CDR3 loop reads CASSEGPGLAGHNEQFF. Written as DNA, the CDR3 is TGCGCCAGCAGTGAAGGGCCGGGACTAGCGGGACACAATGAGCAGTTCTTC.

The chain uses TRBV15 and TRBJ2-1, with D unclear. Trimming removed 3 bases at V and 6 bases at J, with 3 bases between. Germline values: CDR1 LNHNV, CDR2 YYDKDF (reference sequence). CDR3 length equals 11 residues. This CDR3 is CATSSFNEQFF. The CDR3, as DNA: TGTGCCACCAGCAGCTTCAATGAGCAGTTCTTC.

The chain carries TRBV11-2 and TRBJ1-1; D is ambiguous. Germline V gives CDR1 SGHAT, CDR2 FQNNGV. Trimming shortened V by 7 bases and J by 5 bases, and 11 bases separated the two germline ends. This CDR3 is 12 amino acids long. The CDR3 DNA follows: TGTGCCAGCACCAAAGGCTGGACTGAAGCTTTCTTT. Encoded protein: CASTKGWTEAFF.

The CDR3 loop reads CASSLRAPGEAFF. CDR3 DNA: TGTGCCAGCAGCTTGCGGGCCCCGGGTGAAGCTTTCTTT. The chain uses TRBV5-8 and TRBJ1-1; D is unresolved. Trimming removed 1 base from V and 7 bases from J, with 11 bases in between. This CDR3 contains 13 residues. Germline V lookup: CDR1 SGHTS, CDR2 YDEGEE.

This chain links TRBV27 with TRBJ1-2; perhaps TRBD1 as D (5 bases). CDR1 is MNHEY and CDR2 is SMNVEV in the germline V gene (reference sequence). The CDR3 spans 13 residues. Trimming shortened V by 5 bases and J by 5 bases, and 12 bases separated the two germline ends. The CDR3 protein is CASSLTGPYGYTF. CDR3 nucleotide sequence: TGTGCCAGCAGTCTTACAGGACCTTATGGCTACACCTTC.

V gene TRBV5-1 combines with J gene TRBJ1-6; D remains ambiguous. Germline V lookup: CDR1 SGHRS, CDR2 YFSETQ. Trimming took 0 bases from V and 0 from J, leaving 10 bases between them. CDR3 length equals 17 residues. This CDR3 reads CASSLAPQSSYNSPLHF. The CDR3 DNA follows: TGCGCCAGCAGCTTGGCCCCACAGAGCTCCTATAATTCACCCCTCCACTTT. The full variable domain, in which reference TRBV5-1 and TRBJ1-6 provide the parts outside the CDR3, is KAGVTQTPRYLIKTRGQQVTLSCSPISGHRSVSWYQQTPGQGLQFLFEYFSETQRNKGNFPGRFSGRQFSNSRSEMNVSTLELGDSALYLCASSLAPQSSYNSPLHFGNGTRLTVT.

The chain uses TRBV27 and TRBJ1-1; no firm D call. The germline V gene has CDR1 MNHEY and CDR2 SMNVEV (reference sequence). This CDR3 region has 12 residues. Trimming left V 10 bases short and J 2 bases short, with 11 bases between. The CDR3 bases are TGTGCCACCGCGGGGTACAACACTGAAGCTTTCTTT. Its protein product is CATAGYNTEAFF.